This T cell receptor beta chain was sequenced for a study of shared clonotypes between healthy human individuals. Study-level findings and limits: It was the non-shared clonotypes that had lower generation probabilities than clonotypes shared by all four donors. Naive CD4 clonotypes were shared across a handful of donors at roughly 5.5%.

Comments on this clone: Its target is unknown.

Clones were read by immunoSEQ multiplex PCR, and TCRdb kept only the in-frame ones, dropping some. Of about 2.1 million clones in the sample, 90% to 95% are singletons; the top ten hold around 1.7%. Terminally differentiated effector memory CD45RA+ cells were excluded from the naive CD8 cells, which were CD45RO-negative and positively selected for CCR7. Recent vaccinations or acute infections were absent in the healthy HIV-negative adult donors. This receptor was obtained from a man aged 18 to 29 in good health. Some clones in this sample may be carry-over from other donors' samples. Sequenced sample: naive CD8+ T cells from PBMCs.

The CDR3 is CASSLVPVLSGELFF. CDR3 nucleotides: TGTGCCAGCAGCTTGGTCCCCGTTCTATCCGGGGAGCTGTTTTTT. This sequence joins TRBV5-5 and TRBJ2-2; D not resolved. Per germline, CDR1 SGHKS and CDR2 YYEKEE (reference sequence). V gave up 0 bases and J gave up 6 bases, with 12 bases separating them. The CDR3 sequence is 15 residues long.